The 32 T cell receptor beta chains below all came from one sample that was sequenced in a study of T cell changes during pregnancy in multiple sclerosis. Assay used: immunoSEQ multiplex PCR; TCRdb lists only in-frame clones, some missing. The table records about 41,000 clones, 85% to 95% of them present only once. The material sequenced was CD8+ T cells from peripheral blood mononuclear cells, taken in the third trimester of pregnancy. These TCRs come from a female donor with multiple sclerosis, enrolled in a pregnancy study.

This chain links TRBV19 with TRBJ2-7, with D tentatively TRBD2 (5 bases). Trimming took 5 bases from V and 2 from J, leaving 7 bases between them. The CDR3 contains 12 residues. Germline CDR1 is LNHDA and CDR2 is SQIVND (reference sequence). The CDR3 spells CASSDGAYEQYF. The CDR3 bases are TGTGCCAGTAGTGACGGGGCCTACGAGCAGTACTTC.

V gene TRBV27 combines with J gene TRBJ2-3, with 14 bases fitting TRBD2. J lost 0 bases, V lost 4 bases, and 6 bases had no gene match. Germline values: CDR1 MNHEY, CDR2 SMNVEV (reference sequence). The CDR3 extends over 18 amino acids. CDR3 sequence: CASSSRLAGGPSTDTQYF. CDR3 bases: TGTGCCAGCAGTTCACGACTAGCGGGGGGGCCCAGCACAGATACGCAGTATTTT.

The V and J genes are TRBV27 and TRBJ2-2; D is uncertain. The CDR3 has 15 amino acids. CDR1 and CDR2 (germline): MNHEY, SMNVEV (reference sequence). Trimming removed 3 bases at V and 1 base at J, with 9 bases between. This CDR3 is CASSLYSGNTGELFF. The CDR3 coding sequence is TGTGCCAGCAGTTTGTATTCGGGGAACACCGGGGAGCTGTTTTTT.

This clone has only a few counts. This chain uses TRBV7-8 with TRBJ2-1; D perhaps matches TRBD2 (5 bases). This CDR3 spans 14 amino acids. Trimming left V 5 bases short and J 6 bases short, with 14 bases between. Germline values: CDR1 SGHVS, CDR2 FQNEAQ. The DNA for the CDR3 is TGTGCCAGCAGCCCGGCAAGAGGGCCCAATGAGCAGTTCTTC. Translating gives CASSPARGPNEQFF.

The chain has TRBV7-9 and TRBJ2-7; 9 bases fit TRBD1. Trimming removed 4 bases from V and 3 bases from J; junction bases left unmatched: 4. Germline loops: CDR1 SEHNR, CDR2 FQNEAQ (reference sequence). The CDR3 contains 14 residues. The CDR3 DNA reads as TGTGCCAGCAGCTCACAGGGGGCGGGCTACGAGCAGTACTTC. Translation: CASSSQGAGYEQYF.

The chain has TRBV11-2 and TRBJ1-2; TRBD1 matches 8 bases. This CDR3 contains 13 residues. Per germline, CDR1 SGHAT and CDR2 FQNNGV. After removal of 5 bases from V and 4 bases from J, the junction contained 3 bases not matched to a gene. CDR3 nucleotide sequence: TGTGCCAGCAGCCAGGACAGGGCCTATGGCTACACCTTC. Translating gives CASSQDRAYGYTF.

This sequence joins TRBV19 and TRBJ1-3; D gene uncertain. The CDR3 contains 15 residues. Germline V gene sequence: CDR1 LNHDA, CDR2 SQIVND (reference sequence). Trimming cost V 0 bases and J 0 bases, with 6 bases left between them. The CDR3 DNA follows: TGTGCCAGTAGTATAGATTCCAGCTCTGGAAACACCATATATTTT. It codes for CASSIDSSSGNTIYF.

V is TRBV9 and J is TRBJ1-2; a possible D gene is TRBD1 (5 bases). V was cut by 0 bases and J by 4 bases, with 13 bases left in between. Germline V CDR1 and CDR2: SGDLS, YYNGEE. The CDR3 totals 15 residues. The CDR3 coding sequence is TGTGCCAGCAGCGTAGAGACAGCTGATCTCTATGGCTACACCTTC. It encodes CASSVETADLYGYTF.

The V call is TRBV5-1, the J call TRBJ2-7, with a tentative D call TRBD2 (6 bases). The germline V gene has CDR1 SGHRS and CDR2 YFSETQ. The V end lost 4 bases, the J end lost 7 bases, and 24 bases lay between the germline ends. This CDR3 contains 16 residues. CDR3: CASSQQMYGGIGEQYF. CDR3 DNA: TGCGCCAGCAGCCAACAAATGTACGGGGGAATAGGGGAGCAGTACTTC.

The V call is TRBV7-8, the J call TRBJ1-2; TRBD1 is a possible D gene (6 bases). Germline loops: CDR1 SGHVS, CDR2 FQNEAQ. The CDR3 has 15 residues. V was trimmed by 0 bases and J by 3 bases, leaving 11 bases between them. For the CDR3, the DNA is TGTGCCAGCAGCTTAGCCCAGGGGCCATACTATGGCTACACCTTC. Residues: CASSLAQGPYYGYTF.

V is TRBV27 and J is TRBJ2-1; 11 bases map to TRBD2. This CDR3 has 20 amino acids. V trimming: 4 bases; J trimming: 0 bases; junction bases outside the gene matches: 14. The V gene's germline CDR1 is MNHEY and CDR2 SMNVEV (reference sequence). CDR3 residues: CASSWDSGLAEISSYNEQFF. In DNA, the CDR3 is TGTGCCAGCAGTTGGGATTCGGGACTAGCGGAGATTAGCTCCTACAATGAGCAGTTCTTC.

The chain has TRBV27 and TRBJ1-1, with 10 bases fitting TRBD1. In germline, CDR1 is MNHEY, CDR2 SMNVEV (reference sequence). V dropped 5 bases and J dropped 6; count of bases not matched to a gene: 9. The CDR3 has 15 amino acids. CDR3 nucleotide sequence: TGTGCCAGCAGTCTCCTAGGGACAGGGGAACCTGAAGCTTTCTTT. Translated, it gives CASSLLGTGEPEAFF.

The chain combines TRBV6-5 with TRBJ1-2; D perhaps matches TRBD1 (6 bases). CDR1 MNHEY and CDR2 SVGAGI come from the germline V gene. There are 15 residues in the CDR3. V was shortened by 6 bases and J by 5 bases, with 19 bases between the two germline ends. CDR3 sequence (DNA): TGTGCCAGCAGCTTGTCCACGACAGGAAAATATGGCTACACCTTC. It yields the protein CASSLSTTGKYGYTF.

Written as DNA, the CDR3 is TGTGCCAGCAGTTTCGTAACAGGGTTTGGCTACACCTTC. It specifies CASSFVTGFGYTF. The chain recombines TRBV28 with TRBJ1-2, with a tentative D call TRBD1 (6 bases). The CDR3 covers 13 residues. Looked up from germline, CDR1 is MDHEN and CDR2 is SYDVKM. Between the trimmed V and J ends, which lost 3 bases and 7 bases, there was a span of 12 bases.

The CDR3 sequence: CASSVSGAGAADTQYF. In nucleotides, the CDR3 is TGTGCCAGCAGCGTTTCGGGTGCGGGTGCGGCCGATACGCAGTATTTT. V is TRBV7-6 and J is TRBJ2-3, with D tentatively TRBD2 (5 bases). Between the trimmed V and J ends, which lost 5 bases and 6 bases, there was a span of 21 bases. The CDR3 has 16 amino acids. Germline lookup yields CDR1 SGHVS and CDR2 FNYEAQ.

The genes are TRBV27 and TRBJ2-3; a possible D gene is TRBD2 (6 bases). The CDR3 has 16 residues. Germline CDR1 reads MNHEY; CDR2 reads SMNVEV (reference sequence). V was cut by 5 bases and J by 5 bases, with 20 bases left in between. The CDR3 bases are TGTGCCAGCAGTGTAACCCCGGGAGTTGGGGAAGATACGCAGTATTTT. Protein: CASSVTPGVGEDTQYF.

The rearrangement links TRBV13 to TRBJ1-5; D is ambiguous. This CDR3 region has 15 residues. CDR1 and CDR2 (germline): PRHDT, FYEKMQ (reference sequence). Between the trimmed V and J ends, which lost 0 bases and 7 bases, there was a span of 13 bases. CDR3 sequence (DNA): TGTGCCAGCAGCTTAGGCTTAGACGGAGACCAGCCCCAGCATTTT. This gives the protein CASSLGLDGDQPQHF. The full variable domain, rest sourced from reference TRBV13 and TRBJ1-5, is AAGVIQSPRHLIKEKRETATLKCYPIPRHDTVYWYQQGPGQDPQFLISFYEKMQSDKGSIPDRFSAQQFSDYHSELNMSSLELGDSALYFCASSLGLDGDQPQHFGDGTRLSIL.

This chain connects TRBV27 to TRBJ2-7, with D possibly matching TRBD2 (6 bases). Trimming left V 4 bases short and J 0 bases short, with 16 bases between. Germline V gives CDR1 MNHEY, CDR2 SMNVEV (reference sequence). CDR3 length equals 16 residues. This CDR3 reads CASSSTGTSNSYEQYF. The CDR3 DNA sequence: TGTGCCAGCAGTTCAACCGGGACTTCAAACTCCTACGAGCAGTACTTC.

The chain recombines TRBV7-9 with TRBJ2-7; tentatively, D is TRBD2 (7 bases). The CDR3 covers 15 residues. CDR1 is SEHNR and CDR2 is FQNEAQ in the germline V gene (reference sequence). The germline V and J ends were trimmed by 4 bases and 5 bases, with 18 bases remaining between them. The CDR3: CASSWGGQGFHEQYF. The CDR3 bases are TGTGCCAGCAGCTGGGGGGGGCAGGGATTCCACGAGCAGTACTTC.

This clone was seen only a few times. Additional DNA sequences in this sample encode the identical CDR3. The CDR3: CASSDSGTGLTGELFF. The CDR3 coding sequence is TGTGCCAGCAGCGACTCCGGGACAGGTCTGACCGGGGAGCTGTTTTTT. This chain links TRBV2 with TRBJ2-2, with 8 nucleotides matching TRBD1. This CDR3 has 16 amino acids. CDR1 is SNHLY and CDR2 is FYNNEI in the germline V gene. V gave up 6 bases and J gave up 5 bases; unmatched junction bases: 11.

The chain recombines TRBV27 with TRBJ1-1; maybe TRBD1 (5 bases). The V gene's germline CDR1 is MNHEY and CDR2 SMNVEV (reference sequence). The CDR3 is 13 amino acids. Deletions cut 1 base from V and 5 bases from J, with 8 bases between. The CDR3 spells CASSLLGGTEAFF. CDR3 nucleotide sequence: TGTGCCAGCAGTTTATTGGGGGGGACTGAAGCTTTCTTT.

This chain uses TRBV4-3 with TRBJ1-2; no clear D. Germline lookup yields CDR1 LGHNA and CDR2 YSLEER. The V end lost 0 bases, the J end lost 9 bases, and 8 bases lay between the germline ends. There are 12 residues in the CDR3. This CDR3 reads CASSQDSVRYTF. The CDR3, as DNA: TGCGCCAGCAGCCAAGATAGTGTGCGCTACACCTTC.

This chain joins TRBV5-4 and TRBJ1-1; 10 bases align to TRBD1. CDR3 size: 14 residues. The germline CDR1 and CDR2 sequences are SGHNT and YYREEE (reference sequence). V dropped 7 bases and J dropped 6; count of bases not matched to a gene: 9. This chain's CDR3 is CASFSGTGAPEAFF. The CDR3 bases are TGTGCCAGCTTTTCAGGGACAGGGGCCCCTGAAGCTTTCTTT.

The gene calls are TRBV13 and TRBJ2-5; D may be TRBD2 (6 bases). In germline, CDR1 is PRHDT, CDR2 FYEKMQ (reference sequence). This CDR3 is 13 amino acids long. Trimming stripped 5 bases from V and 2 bases from J, with 9 bases between. The CDR3 loop is CASSPSEQETQYF. CDR3 bases: TGTGCCAGCAGCCCTAGCGAACAAGAGACCCAGTACTTC.

The chain recombines TRBV6-5 with TRBJ2-1, with D tentatively TRBD2 (7 bases). Germline values: CDR1 MNHEY, CDR2 SVGAGI. The CDR3 loop spans 14 amino acids. CDR3 sequence: CATQRGGLNGEQFF. In DNA form, the CDR3 reads TGTGCAACTCAGAGGGGGGGACTCAATGGTGAGCAGTTCTTC.

The V and J genes are TRBV27 and TRBJ2-7; 9 bases align to TRBD2. Germline V CDR1 and CDR2: MNHEY, SMNVEV (reference sequence). This CDR3 has 15 amino acids. The J segment lost 2 bases and the V segment lost 5 bases, leaving 7 bases of the junction unmatched. CDR3 nucleotides: TGTGCCAGCAGTCCTCTTGCGGGGGGGACCTACGAGCAGTACTTC. Its protein is CASSPLAGGTYEQYF.

V gene TRBV6-6 combines with J gene TRBJ2-7; 9 nucleotides agree with TRBD1. From germline, CDR1 is MNHNY and CDR2 SVGAGI (reference sequence). This CDR3 is built from 15 residues. With 4 bases clipped from V and 4 bases from J, the junction kept 8 bases outside the gene matches. The CDR3 sequence is CASSSGDRGRYEQYF. The CDR3 DNA is TGTGCCAGCAGTTCGGGCGACAGGGGGAGGTACGAGCAGTACTTC.

By share, this clone ranks as medium-sized. The chain couples TRBV30 to TRBJ1-2; D gene uncertain. CDR3 length: 12 residues. CDR1 and CDR2 (germline): GTSNPN, SVGIG (reference sequence). The germline V and J ends were trimmed by 0 bases and 7 bases, with 9 bases remaining between them. The CDR3 DNA sequence: TGTGCCTGGAGTGTAGTTGAGGGTGGCTACACCTTC. It is translated as CAWSVVEGGYTF.

The chain employs TRBV2 and TRBJ1-6; 7 bases agree with TRBD1. The germline CDR1 and CDR2 sequences are SNHLY and FYNNEI. The CDR3 loop spans 15 amino acids. The J segment lost 5 bases and the V segment lost 5 bases, leaving 6 bases of the junction unmatched. The CDR3 DNA sequence: TGTGCCAGCAGTCCCGGACAGGCGGATAATTCACCCCTCCACTTT. It specifies CASSPGQADNSPLHF.

The chain combines TRBV7-6 with TRBJ2-1; 7 bases are shared with TRBD2. This CDR3 comprises 16 residues. Trimming took 2 bases from V and 8 from J; bases not matched to a gene: 12. Germline-derived CDR1 and CDR2 are SGHVS and FNYEAQ. CDR3: CASSLSGAGDVDEQFF. Here the CDR3 DNA reads TGTGCCAGCAGCTTATCTGGTGCGGGGGACGTGGATGAGCAGTTCTTC.

The chain links TRBV5-6 to TRBJ1-1, with D possibly being TRBD1 (5 bases). The CDR3 is 13 residues long. Trimming removed 4 bases at V and 1 base at J, with 8 bases between. The germline CDR1 and CDR2 sequences are SGHDT and YYEEEE. The CDR3 DNA follows: TGTGCCAGCAGCACCGGGGGGAACACTGAAGCTTTCTTT. Residues: CASSTGGNTEAFF.

The chain couples TRBV14 to TRBJ1-1; the match to TRBD1 covers 10 bases. CDR3 length equals 17 residues. Germline trimming cut 1 base from V and 3 bases from J; bases unmatched to any gene: 8. Germline CDR1 SGHDN, CDR2 FVKESK. The CDR3 bases are TGTGCCAGCAGCCAAGGAAAGTTTGGACAGGGGGACACTGAAGCTTTCTTT. Protein: CASSQGKFGQGDTEAFF.